The sequence of this T cell receptor beta chain was determined in a study of cytomegalovirus exposure and HLA in healthy donors. Overall study results and limits: The TCR clusters that emerged in the first cohort tended, a later analysis found, to co-occur in the 120 or so validation repertoires.

This CDR3 spans 12 amino acids. Trimming left V 4 bases short and J 5 bases short, with 8 bases between. Per the germline V gene, CDR1 is SGDLS and CDR2 is YYNGEE. Measured with immunoSEQ multiplex PCR; TCRdb has only the in-frame clones, and not every one. The sample includes 110,000 to 150,000 clones, about 91% of them seen just once. On this clone itself: Antigen unknown.

The clonotype was recovered from a woman under 30 in good health and CMV-seropositive. Sequenced input: PBMCs. The J gene is TRBJ2-3, the V gene TRBV9; possibly TRBD1 for D (5 bases). CDR3: CASSPGQDTQYF. The CDR3 DNA follows: TGTGCCAGCAGCCCAGGACAAGATACGCAGTATTTT.